One sample yielded the 27 T cell receptor beta chains listed below, sequenced in a study of T-cell reconstitution after alpha-beta-depleted transplantation in children. Unique molecular identifiers were incorporated into the prepared TCRbeta library. One entry per CDR3 protein, called by TCRdb with MiXCR from the PCR reads. The sample has roughly 220,000 distinct CDR3 sequences, approximately 8.4% seen once. The starting material was PBMCs, mostly from graft donor cells, obtained 360 days after TCRalphabeta/CD19-depleted stem cell transplant. Source of these receptors: a male patient between 2 and 10 years old who had a stem cell transplant for acute myeloid leukemia, so the T cells may come from the graft donor.

This rearrangement joins TRBV20-1 to TRBJ1-2; no firm D call. Germline loops: CDR1 DFQATT, CDR2 SNEGSKA (reference sequence). Trimming removed 6 bases from V and 4 bases from J, with 15 bases in between. The CDR3 contains 13 residues. The DNA for the CDR3 is TGCAGTGCCCGAACCCAGGAGGGCTATGGCTACACCTTC. Its protein is CSARTQEGYGYTF.

At least ten counts were recorded for this clonotype. This chain links TRBV20-1 with TRBJ2-5, with D tentatively TRBD2 (6 bases). In germline, CDR1 is DFQATT, CDR2 SNEGSKA (reference sequence). This CDR3 spans 10 amino acids. CDR3 bases: TGCAGAAAGGGAGGCGAGACCCAGTACTTC. Amino acid sequence: CRKGGETQYF.

The gene calls are TRBV7-9 and TRBJ1-4; D ambiguous. The CDR3 has 12 amino acids. The germline V and J ends were trimmed by 6 bases and 8 bases, with 10 bases remaining between them. Germline V gene lookup returns CDR1 SEHNR and CDR2 FQNEAQ (reference sequence). The DNA of the CDR3 is TGTGCCAGCAGGCGGTTTGACGAAAAACTGTTTTTT. Protein product: CASRRFDEKLFF.

This clonotype was picked up a small number of times. V is TRBV20-1 and J is TRBJ2-7; D may be TRBD1 (6 bases). The germline CDR1 and CDR2 sequences are DFQATT and SNEGSKA (reference sequence). V lost 0 bases, J lost 4 bases, and 25 bases lay in between. The CDR3 has 18 residues. DNA for the CDR3: TGCAGTGCTAGAGATCTACTACCTACAGGGAGAGGTTCATACGAGCAGTACTTC. Translated, it gives CSARDLLPTGRGSYEQYF.

The sample holds many counts of this clonotype. The rearrangement links TRBV28 to TRBJ1-2; no definite D call. The CDR3 runs 17 residues. Trimming took 1 base from V and 3 from J, leaving 18 bases between them. Germline CDR1 and CDR2: MDHEN and SYDVKM. CDR3 loop: CASSLFSRPPGDYGYTF. The CDR3 DNA is TGTGCCAGCAGTTTATTTTCAAGGCCCCCTGGGGACTATGGCTACACCTTC.

This clonotype showed up just a few times. V is TRBV27 and J is TRBJ1-2, with a weak D call TRBD1 (5 bases). There are 16 residues in the CDR3. Germline V gene sequence: CDR1 MNHEY, CDR2 SMNVEV (reference sequence). V shed 4 bases and J shed 1 base, with 16 bases lying between them. In DNA form, the CDR3 reads TGTGCCAGCAGTTCGAACTTCCTGACAGATAACTATGGCTACACCTTC. It yields the protein CASSSNFLTDNYGYTF.

This clonotype was detected ten times or more. The chain combines TRBV6-1 with TRBJ2-3, with 12 bases matching TRBD2. The germline V gene has CDR1 MNHNS and CDR2 SASEGT. The CDR3 extends over 15 amino acids. The V gene end was trimmed by 6 bases and the J gene end by 11 bases; junction bases not matched to a gene: 12. CDR3 region: CASRQTSGGPGGQYF. DNA for the CDR3: TGTGCCAGCAGACAGACTAGCGGGGGCCCGGGGGGGCAGTATTTT.

This clonotype was seen ten or more times. In DNA form, the CDR3 reads TGTGCCAGCAGTCCCCGGGCCTGGAACACCGGGGAGCTGTTTTTT. Translating gives CASSPRAWNTGELFF. The chain couples TRBV12-3 or TRBV12-4 to TRBJ2-2; D not resolved. Between the trimmed V and J ends, which lost 5 bases and 1 base, there was a span of 11 bases. CDR3 size: 15 residues.

Ten or more counts support this clonotype. This CDR3 reads CATGRAEKLFF. CDR3 bases: TGTGCCACAGGACGGGCTGAAAAACTGTTTTTT. The rearrangement joins TRBV10-3 to TRBJ1-4, with D uncertain. CDR1 is ENHRY and CDR2 is SYGVKD in the germline V gene. CDR3 length: 11 residues. Trimming removed 10 bases from V and 7 bases from J, with 10 bases in between.

The V gene is TRBV5-1, the J gene TRBJ2-1; D is undetermined. V was cut by 0 bases and J by 10 bases, with 11 bases left in between. Germline V CDR1 and CDR2: SGHRS, YFSETQ. The CDR3 length is 13 residues. As DNA, the CDR3 is TGCGCCAGCAGCTTGGAAGGGATCAACGAGCAGTTCTTC. The encoded protein is CASSLEGINEQFF.

This clonotype has only a few counts. CDR3 in DNA: TGCAGTGCAGTCGGAGGACCGTCTGAGACCCAGTACTTC. This sequence encodes CSAVGGPSETQYF. The rearrangement uses TRBV20-1 and TRBJ2-5, with D possibly matching TRBD2 (5 bases). Germline CDR1 and CDR2: DFQATT and SNEGSKA (reference sequence). V gave up 6 bases and J gave up 5 bases, with 16 bases separating them. The length of the CDR3 is 13 residues.

The chain couples TRBV15 to TRBJ1-4; tentatively, D is TRBD1 (5 bases). The CDR3 is made up of 16 amino acids. V was cut by 0 bases and J by 7 bases, with 15 bases left in between. The V gene's germline CDR1 is LNHNV and CDR2 YYDKDF (reference sequence). The CDR3 loop reads CATSRDQGREGEKLFF. CDR3 nucleotide sequence: TGTGCCACCAGCAGAGATCAGGGCAGGGAGGGTGAAAAACTGTTTTTT. Looking up the rest from reference TRBV15 and TRBJ1-4 gives the full variable domain: DAMVIQNPRYQVTQFGKPVTLSCSQTLNHNVMYWYQQKSSQAPKLLFHYYDKDFNNEADTPDNFQSRRPNTSFCFLDIRSPGLGDTAMYLCATSRDQGREGEKLFFGSGTQLSVL.

This clonotype has at least ten counts. This sequence joins TRBV12-3 or TRBV12-4 and TRBJ1-1, with a weak D call TRBD1 (5 bases). The CDR3 totals 12 residues. V lost 6 bases, J lost 6 bases, and 11 bases lay in between. CDR3 DNA sequence: TGTGCCAGCAGCTCAGGGATCGCTGAAGCTTTCTTT. The encoded protein is CASSSGIAEAFF.

In its sample, this clonotype was seen many times. This chain uses TRBV6-4 with TRBJ2-1; a possible D gene is TRBD1 (6 bases). In germline, CDR1 is MRHNA, CDR2 SNTAGT. V dropped 5 bases and J dropped 7 bases, with 18 bases sitting between them. The CDR3 has 15 residues. CDR3 in DNA: TGTGCCAGCAGTTCAAACAGGGAGATAGGTAATGAGCAGTTCTTC. This sequence encodes CASSSNREIGNEQFF.

This clonotype came up a few times. The chain has TRBV19 and TRBJ2-2, with TRBD1 matching 9 bases. J was trimmed by 5 bases and V by 7 bases; bases with no gene match: 11. Germline CDR1 reads LNHDA; CDR2 reads SQIVND (reference sequence). The CDR3 sequence is 16 residues long. In DNA form, the CDR3 reads TGTGCCAGTACCCCAGCCGGGACAGGGCAGACCGGGGAGCTGTTTTTT. Its translation is CASTPAGTGQTGELFF.

This clonotype has a count of ten or more. The chain joins TRBV7-9 to TRBJ2-7, with D unclear. Germline CDR1 SEHNR, CDR2 FQNEAQ (reference sequence). The CDR3 spans 16 residues. The germline V and J ends were trimmed by 1 base and 2 bases, with 15 bases remaining between them. Here the CDR3 reads CASSLGQAAITYEQYF. The CDR3 DNA is TGTGCCAGCAGCTTAGGTCAAGCAGCGATCACCTACGAGCAGTACTTC.

V and J are TRBV5-1 and TRBJ2-2, with 7 bases matching TRBD1. CDR3 length: 15 residues. Germline CDR1 reads SGHRS; CDR2 reads YFSETQ. With 4 bases clipped from V and 5 bases from J, the junction kept 8 bases outside the gene matches. The chain's CDR3 is CASSPLPTGTGELFF. Written as DNA, the CDR3 is TGCGCCAGCAGCCCTCTTCCGACAGGGACCGGGGAGCTGTTTTTT.

This clonotype was seen at least ten times. V and J are TRBV9 and TRBJ2-2, with D maybe TRBD1 (6 bases). This CDR3 is built from 14 residues. Germline loops: CDR1 SGDLS, CDR2 YYNGEE. V was trimmed by 4 bases and J by 5 bases, leaving 12 bases between them. In DNA, the CDR3 is TGTGCCAGCAGCTCGGGACATATAACCGGGGAGCTGTTTTTT. This gives the protein CASSSGHITGELFF.

With regard to this clonotype: Germline and junction disagree at one end, which may indicate a read error. The chain links TRBV11-3 to TRBJ2-1, with D unclear. This CDR3 contains 13 residues. The germline CDR1 and CDR2 sequences are SGHNT and YENEEA. The chain's CDR3 is CASSLDGVSVVLF. As DNA, the CDR3 is TGTGCCAGCAGCTTAGATGGGGTGAGCGTGGTTCTCTTC.

This clonotype was detected ten times or more. This chain joins TRBV29-1 and TRBJ2-7; 10 bases fit TRBD1. Germline assignment: CDR1 SQVTM and CDR2 ANQGSEA. Germline trimming cut 6 bases from V and 5 bases from J; bases unmatched to any gene: 10. CDR3 size: 14 residues. The CDR3 reads CSVRQGANKDEQYF. CDR3 in DNA: TGCAGCGTCAGACAGGGGGCCAATAAGGACGAGCAGTACTTC.

This clonotype was seen a handful of times. The chain has TRBV7-3 and TRBJ2-2; 8 positions match TRBD2. The length of the CDR3 is 14 residues. Per the germline V gene, CDR1 is SGHTA and CDR2 is FQGTGA. V shed 3 bases, J shed 7 bases, and the junction held 4 bases outside the gene matches. The CDR3 loop is CASSFSGMIGELFF. DNA for the CDR3: TGTGCCAGCAGCTTTAGCGGGATGATCGGGGAGCTGTTTTTT.

This clonotype was found many times. The chain recombines TRBV5-1 with TRBJ2-7; D is uncertain. The CDR3 is made up of 12 amino acids. In germline, CDR1 is SGHRS, CDR2 YFSETQ. Trimming stripped 4 bases from V and 3 bases from J, with 8 bases between. The CDR3 here is CASSPGLYEQYV. CDR3 sequence (DNA): TGCGCCAGCAGCCCTGGGCTCTACGAGCAGTACGTC.

The rearrangement joins TRBV12-3 or TRBV12-4 to TRBJ2-2; possibly TRBD2 for D (6 bases). Trimming shortened V by 7 bases and J by 4 bases, and 10 bases separated the two germline ends. This CDR3 region has 13 residues. The chain's CDR3 is CASTEGRTGELFF. The DNA of the CDR3 is TGTGCCAGCACGGAGGGTCGCACCGGGGAGCTGTTTTTT.

This clonotype was observed at least ten times. The chain is built from TRBV15 and TRBJ2-7, with unresolved D. Germline V gene lookup returns CDR1 LNHNV and CDR2 YYDKDF (reference sequence). CDR3 size: 14 residues. Trimming removed 3 bases at V and 1 base at J, with 10 bases between. The CDR3 here is CATSSRLLSYEQYF. The CDR3 nucleotides read TGTGCCACCAGCAGCAGACTGTTATCCTACGAGCAGTACTTC. The variable domain in full, with the rest retrieved from reference TRBV15 and TRBJ2-7, is DAMVIQNPRYQVTQFGKPVTLSCSQTLNHNVMYWYQQKSSQAPKLLFHYYDKDFNNEADTPDNFQSRRPNTSFCFLDIRSPGLGDTAMYLCATSSRLLSYEQYFGPGTRLTVT.

The chain uses TRBV7-8 and TRBJ1-1; 7 bases are a match to TRBD1. The CDR3 runs to 15 residues. The germline CDR1 and CDR2 sequences are SGHVS and FQNEAQ. Trimming at V came to 4 bases and at J to 4 bases, leaving 9 bases not matched to a gene. The CDR3 region has the DNA TGTGCCAGCAGCTCCAGGGGGGGATTAGGCACTGAAGCTTTCTTT. This sequence encodes CASSSRGGLGTEAFF. The complete variable domain, with remaining parts taken from reference TRBV7-8 and TRBJ1-1, reads GAGVSQSPRYKVAKRGQDVALRCDPISGHVSLFWYQQALGQGPEFLTYFQNEAQLDKSGLPSDRFFAERPEGSVSTLKIQRTQQEDSAVYLCASSSRGGLGTEAFFGQGTRLTVV.

This clonotype appeared a few times. This chain links TRBV18 with TRBJ2-5, with D unclear. V was clipped by 3 bases and J by 4 bases, with 12 bases between them. Germline V CDR1 and CDR2: KGHSH, LQKENI. The CDR3 has 14 residues. This CDR3 reads CASSPINKLETQYF. CDR3 nucleotides: TGTGCCAGCTCACCTATCAACAAGTTAGAGACCCAGTACTTC.

The sample holds a few counts of this clonotype. The chain combines TRBV5-1 with TRBJ1-2, with a tentative D call TRBD1 (5 bases). The V end was cut by 5 bases, the J end by 3 bases, with 11 bases between. Per germline, CDR1 SGHRS and CDR2 YFSETQ. The CDR3 totals 13 residues. The DNA of the CDR3 is TGCGCCAGCAGGCGGGACGGGGACTATGGCTACACCTTC. This codes for CASRRDGDYGYTF.